This paragraph reports one T cell receptor beta chain. Original processing notes: Researchers report that nucleated cell counts were estimated from reference gene primer amplification. TCRdb keeps only in-frame clones here, not all; method: immunoSEQ multiplex PCR. From that table come the V and J calls and clone size; the DNA was used to work out D and trimming. The sample consists of approximately 360,000 clones, around 90% of them appearing once. The data were obtained in a study of blood T cell repertoires in COVID-19. About the study: Both acute and convalescent COVID-19 samples were obtained from the United States, Italy and Spain.

CDR3 length: 13 amino acids. From germline, CDR1 is ENHRY and CDR2 SYGVKD. The V end lost 3 bases, the J end lost 8 bases, and 13 bases lay between the germline ends. What was sequenced was peripheral blood. The genes are TRBV10-3 and TRBJ1-1; D is uncertain. The TCR originated in a man in his late teens or twenties with active or convalescent COVID-19. CDR3 loop: CAISDEEGAEAFF. DNA for the CDR3: TGTGCCATCAGTGATGAGGAGGGAGCCGAAGCTTTCTTT.